A selection of T cell receptor beta chains follows, all from one sample in a study of blood T cell repertoires in COVID-19. TCRdb's copy holds only in-frame clones and misses some; the assay was immunoSEQ multiplex PCR. The data contain about 110,000 clones, around four fifths of them singletons. Sequences were obtained from peripheral blood. The source of these receptors is a man between 65 and 85 years old with acute or convalescent COVID-19. The CDR3 runs from the conserved cysteine through the conserved F or W. The order of the fields is D gene, V gene, J gene, CDR3 protein, CDR3 DNA. D genes are given only for firm matches.

>NA|TRBV27|TRBJ2-5
CASSLGNQETQYF
TGTGCCAGCAGTTTGGGCAACCAAGAGACCCAGTACTTC
>TRBD2|TRBV10-1|TRBJ2-5
CASSDSAGDRETQYF
TGCGCCAGCAGTGATTCCGCGGGGGATCGGGAGACCCAGTACTTC
>NA|TRBV5-1|TRBJ1-6
CASSLVPGSPLHF
TGCGCCAGCAGCTTGGTCCCGGGTTCACCCCTCCACTTT
>TRBD1|TRBV10-2|TRBJ1-4
CASSGKTGGNEKLFF
TGCGCCAGCAGTGGAAAGACAGGGGGAAATGAAAAACTGTTTTTT
>TRBD1|TRBV11-2|TRBJ1-1
CASSHKQGFEAFF
TGTGCCAGCAGCCATAAACAGGGGTTTGAAGCTTTCTTT
>NA|TRBV2|TRBJ2-7
CASIQGGEEQYF
TGTGCCAGCATACAAGGAGGCGAAGAGCAGTACTTC
>TRBD1|TRBV19|TRBJ1-2
CASNLGTGASSNYGYTF
TGTGCCAGTAACCTGGGGACAGGGGCGTCTAGTAACTATGGCTACACCTTC
>NA|TRBV10-1|TRBJ2-7
CASSEVAGIRHEQYF
TGCGCCAGCAGTGAAGTGGCAGGGATCCGTCACGAGCAGTACTTC
>TRBD1|TRBV25-1|TRBJ1-1
CASSRLGQLNTEAFF
TGTGCCAGCAGTCGCTTGGGACAGCTTAACACTGAAGCTTTCTTT
>TRBD2|TRBV10-1|TRBJ2-1
CASSLAGGPNEQFF
TGCGCCAGCAGTTTAGCGGGGGGGCCGAATGAGCAGTTCTTC
>TRBD1|TRBV24-1|TRBJ1-5
CATPKSGQGCQPQHF
TGTGCCACCCCCAAATCCGGACAGGGGTGTCAGCCCCAGCATTTT
>NA|TRBV2|TRBJ1-1
CASSAGFSTEAFF
TGTGCCAGCAGTGCAGGATTCTCCACTGAAGCTTTCTTT